The T cell receptor (beta chain) under discussion was sequenced for a study of OX40 agonist ivuxolimab in advanced cancers. Blood draws occurred at baseline, cycle 4 day 1, and cycle 7 day 1. General observations from the study: Partial responders treated at 0.1-3.0 mg/kg exhibited clonal expansion among the lowest measured.

TCRdb's copy holds only in-frame clones and misses some; the assay was immunoSEQ multiplex PCR. The data contain more than 70,000 clones, 85% to 90% of them seen just once; the ten biggest clones take up roughly 10%. Concerning this clone itself: Its antigen is as yet unknown.

Germline V gene data show CDR1 as SGHNT and CDR2 as YENEEA. V gave up 5 bases and J gave up 4 bases; unmatched junction bases: 3. The CDR3 loop spans 13 amino acids. The specimen was CD4+ or CD8+ T cells sorted from blood, collected in a trial of the OX40 agonist ivuxolimab. The sequence derives from an adult with an advanced solid tumor such as melanoma, head and neck, liver or kidney cancer. V is TRBV11-3 and J is TRBJ2-3; TRBD1 matches at 7 bases. CDR3 bases: TGTGCCAGCAGCCTCCAGGGGGCAGATACGCAGTATTTT. This encodes CASSLQGADTQYF. Drawing the rest from reference TRBV11-3 and TRBJ2-3, the complete variable domain is EAGVVQSPRYKIIEKKQPVAFWCNPISGHNTLYWYLQNLGQGPELLIRYENEEAVDDSQLPKDRFSAERLKGVDSTLKIQPAELGDSAVYLCASSLQGADTQYFGPGTRLTVL.